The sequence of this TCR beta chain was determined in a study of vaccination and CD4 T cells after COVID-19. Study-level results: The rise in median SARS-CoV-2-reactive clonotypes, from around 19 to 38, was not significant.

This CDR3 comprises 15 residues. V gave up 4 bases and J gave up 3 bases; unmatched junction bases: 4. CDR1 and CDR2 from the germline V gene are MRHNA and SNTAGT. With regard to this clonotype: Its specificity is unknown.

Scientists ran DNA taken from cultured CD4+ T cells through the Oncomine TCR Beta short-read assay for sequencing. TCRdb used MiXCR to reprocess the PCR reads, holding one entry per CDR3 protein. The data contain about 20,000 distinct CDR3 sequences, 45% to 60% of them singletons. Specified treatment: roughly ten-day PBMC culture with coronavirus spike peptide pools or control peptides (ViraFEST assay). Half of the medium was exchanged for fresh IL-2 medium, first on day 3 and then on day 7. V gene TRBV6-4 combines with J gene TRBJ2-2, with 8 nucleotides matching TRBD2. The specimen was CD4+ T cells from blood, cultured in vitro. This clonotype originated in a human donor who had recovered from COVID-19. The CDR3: CASSAGGGYTGELFF. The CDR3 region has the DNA TGTGCCAGCAGTGCCGGGGGGGGCTACACCGGGGAGCTGTTTTTT.